Shown below are 13 T cell receptor beta chains from a single sample sequenced in a study of OX40 agonist ivuxolimab in advanced cancers. Sequencing was performed with immunoSEQ multiplex PCR; in TCRdb, only in-frame clones are kept and a portion is missing. This table has tens of thousands of clones, about 88% appearing once. The sequenced sample was CD4+ or CD8+ T cells sorted from blood, obtained in a trial of the OX40 agonist ivuxolimab. Receptors were obtained from an adult with an advanced solid tumor such as melanoma, head and neck, liver or kidney cancer.

This chain uses TRBV7-9 with TRBJ1-1, with unresolved D. Trimming stripped 5 bases from V and 3 bases from J, with 16 bases between. This CDR3 contains 15 residues. CDR1 is SEHNR and CDR2 is FQNEAQ in the germline V gene (reference sequence). CDR3 DNA sequence: TGTGCCAGCAGCCCCCAAGTCGGGATGCACACTGAAGCTTTCTTT. Translating gives CASSPQVGMHTEAFF.

The rearrangement links TRBV6-6 to TRBJ1-1; 11 bases line up with TRBD1. The CDR3 sequence is 14 residues long. V dropped 6 bases and J dropped 7; count of bases not matched to a gene: 7. Germline V gene sequence: CDR1 MNHNY, CDR2 SVGAGI (reference sequence). The CDR3 loop reads CASSRDRGSDEAFF. CDR3 in DNA: TGTGCCAGCAGCCGGGACAGGGGGTCAGATGAAGCTTTCTTT.

The rearrangement uses TRBV5-1 and TRBJ2-5; TRBD2 matches 9 bases. The CDR3 sequence is 14 residues long. V shed 5 bases and J 8 bases; nucleotides not matched to a gene: 10. Germline V gene sequence: CDR1 SGHRS, CDR2 YFSETQ. CDR3 bases: TGCGCCAGCAGATCTCTAGCGGGGCCCGGAACCCAGTACTTC. Translating gives CASRSLAGPGTQYF.

This clone turned up a few times. This chain links TRBV5-1 with TRBJ1-1; TRBD1 is a possible D gene (6 bases). V was pared by 4 bases and J by 7 bases, with 14 bases between. Germline-derived CDR1 and CDR2 are SGHRS and YFSETQ. CDR3 length equals 13 residues. The CDR3 DNA reads as TGCGCCAGCAGCCCGATGACAGGACTTGAAGCTTTCTTT. It codes for CASSPMTGLEAFF.

The sample holds a few counts of this clone. This chain uses TRBV7-3 with TRBJ1-1, with D perhaps matching TRBD1 (5 bases). The CDR3 totals 13 residues. Germline values: CDR1 SGHTA, CDR2 FQGTGA. The V gene lost 5 bases and the J gene lost 0 bases, with 7 bases spanning the gap. In DNA, the CDR3 is TGTGCCAGCAGCCCGACAGTGAACACTGAAGCTTTCTTT. Amino acids: CASSPTVNTEAFF.

The chain employs TRBV30 and TRBJ2-4; 7 nucleotides match TRBD1. Germline-derived CDR1 and CDR2 are GTSNPN and SVGIG (reference sequence). The CDR3 has 12 amino acids. V dropped 1 base and J dropped 8; count of bases not matched to a gene: 2. CDR3 DNA sequence: TGTGCCTGGAGTGCGCAGGGGGACATTCAGTACTTC. Translating it yields CAWSAQGDIQYF.

The gene calls are TRBV18 and TRBJ1-1, with a tentative D call TRBD1 (5 bases). CDR1 is KGHSH and CDR2 is LQKENI in the germline V gene. The CDR3 has 16 residues. V lost 0 bases and J 0 bases, leaving 11 bases between the germline ends. Here the CDR3 reads CASSPPGRGVNTEAFF. CDR3 DNA: TGTGCCAGCTCACCACCAGGACGGGGGGTGAACACTGAAGCTTTCTTT.

The rearrangement links TRBV6-5 to TRBJ2-3, with D unclear. The CDR3 runs 13 residues. Trimming pared 7 bases from V and 3 bases from J, leaving 11 bases between. Germline values: CDR1 MNHEY, CDR2 SVGAGI. CDR3 residues: CASTRSGTDTQYF. DNA for the CDR3: TGTGCCAGCACCAGGAGTGGGACAGATACGCAGTATTTT.

There are a few counts of this clone. The gene calls are TRBV30 and TRBJ1-1, with D perhaps TRBD1 (5 bases). The V and J ends lost 0 bases and 0 bases respectively, with 5 bases between them. From germline, CDR1 is GTSNPN and CDR2 SVGIG (reference sequence). The CDR3 is 13 amino acids. In nucleotides, the CDR3 is TGTGCCTGGAGTGTACAGGTGAACACTGAAGCTTTCTTT. Residues: CAWSVQVNTEAFF.

This clone was seen just once. The DNA for the CDR3 is TGTGCCAGCAGTTTATCCGTGAGAAACTATGGCTACACCTTC. Protein sequence: CASSLSVRNYGYTF. The V gene is TRBV28, the J gene TRBJ1-2; no clear D. The germline CDR1 and CDR2 sequences are MDHEN and SYDVKM. The CDR3 is 14 amino acids. The V gene lost 1 base and the J gene lost 2 bases, with 8 bases spanning the gap.

The chain links TRBV7-9 to TRBJ2-3; 7 positions agree with TRBD1. J was trimmed by 2 bases and V by 5 bases; bases with no gene match: 13. Germline CDR1 SEHNR, CDR2 FQNEAQ (reference sequence). The CDR3 runs 17 residues. The CDR3 reads CASSPQTGTVFTDTQYF. The CDR3 DNA is TGTGCCAGCAGCCCACAAACCGGGACAGTTTTCACAGATACGCAGTATTTT.

The chain uses TRBV30 and TRBJ2-3, with 8 bases aligning to TRBD2. Per the germline V gene, CDR1 is GTSNPN and CDR2 is SVGIG (reference sequence). J gave up 11 bases and V 2 bases, and 9 bases lay outside the gene matches. This CDR3 contains 13 residues. The CDR3 DNA reads as TGTGCCTGGAGTCGGGGGGGGGCAGCGAAGCAGTATTTT. Protein: CAWSRGGAAKQYF.

V is TRBV5-5 and J is TRBJ1-2; 10 bases fit TRBD1. The CDR3 has 14 amino acids. V was clipped by 4 bases and J by 3 bases; unmatched bases: 3. Per the germline V gene, CDR1 is SGHKS and CDR2 is YYEKEE (reference sequence). The CDR3 protein is CASSGGQGYYGYTF. In DNA, the CDR3 is TGTGCCAGCAGCGGGGGACAGGGGTACTATGGCTACACCTTC.